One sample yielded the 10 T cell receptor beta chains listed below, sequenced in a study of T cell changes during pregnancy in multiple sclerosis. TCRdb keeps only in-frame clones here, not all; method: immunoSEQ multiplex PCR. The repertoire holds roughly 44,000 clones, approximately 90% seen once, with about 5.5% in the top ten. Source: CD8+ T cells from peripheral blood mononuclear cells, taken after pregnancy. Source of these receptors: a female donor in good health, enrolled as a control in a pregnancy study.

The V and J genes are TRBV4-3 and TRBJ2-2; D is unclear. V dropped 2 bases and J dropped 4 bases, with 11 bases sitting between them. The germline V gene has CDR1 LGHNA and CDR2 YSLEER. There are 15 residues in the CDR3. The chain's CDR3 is CASSQSRLSTGELFF. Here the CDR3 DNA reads TGCGCCAGCAGCCAATCACGGTTAAGCACCGGGGAGCTGTTTTTT.

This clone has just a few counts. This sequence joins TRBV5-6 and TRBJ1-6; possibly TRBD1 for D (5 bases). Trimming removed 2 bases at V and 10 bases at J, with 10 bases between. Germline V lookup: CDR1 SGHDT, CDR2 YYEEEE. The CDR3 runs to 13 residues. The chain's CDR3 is CASSLGRGSPLHF. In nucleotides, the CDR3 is TGTGCCAGCAGCTTAGGGCGGGGGTCACCCCTCCACTTT.

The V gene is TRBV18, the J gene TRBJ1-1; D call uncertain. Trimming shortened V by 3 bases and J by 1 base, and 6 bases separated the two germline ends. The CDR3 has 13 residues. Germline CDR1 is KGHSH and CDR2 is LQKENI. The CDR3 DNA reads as TGTGCCAGCTCACCCCGGGAGAACACTGAAGCTTTCTTT. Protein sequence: CASSPRENTEAFF. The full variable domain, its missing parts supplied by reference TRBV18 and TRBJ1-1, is NAGVMQNPRHLVRRRGQEARLRCSPMKGHSHVYWYRQLPEEGLKFMVYLQKENIIDESGMPKERFSAEFPKEGPSILRIQQVVRGDSAAYFCASSPRENTEAFFGQGTRLTVV.

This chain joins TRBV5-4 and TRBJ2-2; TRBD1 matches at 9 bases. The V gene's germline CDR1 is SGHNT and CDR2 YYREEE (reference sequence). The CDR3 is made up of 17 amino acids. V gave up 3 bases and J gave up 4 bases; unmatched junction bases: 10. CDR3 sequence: CASSSPPGQGFTGELFF. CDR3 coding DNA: TGTGCCAGCAGCTCCCCTCCGGGACAGGGATTCACCGGGGAGCTGTTTTTT.

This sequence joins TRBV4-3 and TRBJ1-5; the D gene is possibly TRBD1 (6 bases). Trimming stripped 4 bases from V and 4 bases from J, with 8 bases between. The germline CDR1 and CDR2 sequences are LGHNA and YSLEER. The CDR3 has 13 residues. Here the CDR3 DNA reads TGCGCCAGCAGCCCAGGACAGAATCAGCCCCAGCATTTT. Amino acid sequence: CASSPGQNQPQHF.

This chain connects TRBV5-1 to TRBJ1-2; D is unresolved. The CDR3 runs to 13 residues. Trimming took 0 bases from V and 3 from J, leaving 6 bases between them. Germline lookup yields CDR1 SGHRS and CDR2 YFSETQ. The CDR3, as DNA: TGCGCCAGCAGCTTGGGGGCAGACTATGGCTACACCTTC. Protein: CASSLGADYGYTF.

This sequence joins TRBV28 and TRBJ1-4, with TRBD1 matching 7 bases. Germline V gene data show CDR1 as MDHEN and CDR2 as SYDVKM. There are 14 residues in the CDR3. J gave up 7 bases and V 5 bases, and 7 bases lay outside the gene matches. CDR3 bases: TGTGCCAGCAGTATGACAGGGTTGGGTGAAAAACTGTTTTTT. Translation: CASSMTGLGEKLFF.

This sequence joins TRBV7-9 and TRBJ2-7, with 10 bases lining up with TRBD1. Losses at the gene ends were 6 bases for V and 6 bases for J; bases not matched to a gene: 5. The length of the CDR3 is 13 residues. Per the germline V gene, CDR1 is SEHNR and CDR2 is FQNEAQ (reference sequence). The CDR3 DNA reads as TGTGCCAGCAGGACCGGGACAGGGGCCGAGCAGTACTTC. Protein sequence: CASRTGTGAEQYF. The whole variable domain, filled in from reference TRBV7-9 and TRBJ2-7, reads DTGVSQNPRHKITKRGQNVTFRCDPISEHNRLYWYRQTLGQGPEFLTYFQNEAQLEKSRLLSDRFSAERPKGSFSTLEIQRTEQGDSAMYLCASRTGTGAEQYFGPGTRLTVT.

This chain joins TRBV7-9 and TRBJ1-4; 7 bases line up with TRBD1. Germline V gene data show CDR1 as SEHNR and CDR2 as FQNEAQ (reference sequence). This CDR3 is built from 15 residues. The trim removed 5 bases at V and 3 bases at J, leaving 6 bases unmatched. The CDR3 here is CASSVGTAANEKLFF. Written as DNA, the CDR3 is TGTGCCAGCAGCGTTGGGACAGCGGCTAATGAAAAACTGTTTTTT.

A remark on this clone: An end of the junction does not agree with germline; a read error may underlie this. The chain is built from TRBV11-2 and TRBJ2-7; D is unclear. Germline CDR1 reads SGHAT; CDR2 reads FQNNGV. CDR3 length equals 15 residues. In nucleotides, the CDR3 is TGCGCCAGCAGCCAATCGGCTCGGTCTCGAGGCGAGCAGTACTTC. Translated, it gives CASSQSARSRGEQYF.